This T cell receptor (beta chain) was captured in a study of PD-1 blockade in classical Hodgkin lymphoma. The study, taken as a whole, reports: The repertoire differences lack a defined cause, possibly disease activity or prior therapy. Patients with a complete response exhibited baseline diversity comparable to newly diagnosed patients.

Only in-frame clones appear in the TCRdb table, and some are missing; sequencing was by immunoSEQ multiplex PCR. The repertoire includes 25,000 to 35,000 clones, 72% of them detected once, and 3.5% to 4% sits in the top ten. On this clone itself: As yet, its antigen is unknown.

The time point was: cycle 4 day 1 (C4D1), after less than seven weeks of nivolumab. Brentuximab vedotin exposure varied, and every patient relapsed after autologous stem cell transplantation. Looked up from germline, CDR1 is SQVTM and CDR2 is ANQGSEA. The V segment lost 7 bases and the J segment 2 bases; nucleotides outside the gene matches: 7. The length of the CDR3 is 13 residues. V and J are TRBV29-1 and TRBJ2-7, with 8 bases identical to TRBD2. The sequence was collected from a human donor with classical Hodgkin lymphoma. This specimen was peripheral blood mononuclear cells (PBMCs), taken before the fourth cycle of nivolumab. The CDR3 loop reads CSACSGAAYEQYF. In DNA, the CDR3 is TGCAGCGCCTGTAGCGGGGCGGCCTACGAGCAGTACTTC.